The 32 T cell receptor beta chains listed next were all sequenced from one sample in a study of cytomegalovirus exposure and HLA in healthy donors. PCR used 60 Vbeta primers and 13 Jbeta primers. Clones were read by immunoSEQ multiplex PCR, and TCRdb kept only the in-frame ones, dropping some. The sample shows more than 120,000 clones, more than 75% of them seen only once. The sequencing sample was made of PBMCs. These receptors were collected from a woman between 40 and 55 years old in good health and CMV-seropositive.

This sequence joins TRBV2 and TRBJ2-7; a weak D match, TRBD1 (7 bases). Germline V gene lookup returns CDR1 SNHLY and CDR2 FYNNEI. The CDR3 has 16 residues. The ends were cut back, 1 base at V and 3 bases at J, with 16 bases in the middle. CDR3 protein: CASSEGGGGDFYEQYF. CDR3 nucleotides: TGTGCCAGCAGTGAAGGAGGAGGGGGCGACTTCTACGAGCAGTACTTC. Looking up the rest from reference TRBV2 and TRBJ2-7 gives the full variable domain: EPEVTQTPSHQVTQMGQEVILRCVPISNHLYFYWYRQILGQKVEFLVSFYNNEISEKSEIFDDQFSVERPDGSNFTLKIRSTKLEDSAMYFCASSEGGGGDFYEQYFGPGTRLTVT.

This chain links TRBV4-1 with TRBJ2-2, with 10 bases fitting TRBD1. Germline V gives CDR1 MGHRA, CDR2 YSYEKL. V lost 4 bases to trimming and J lost 7 bases; unmatched junction nucleotides: 3. CDR3 length: 14 residues. CDR3: CASSRGQGHGELFF. Written as DNA, the CDR3 is TGCGCCAGCAGCCGGGGACAGGGGCACGGGGAGCTGTTTTTT.

The chain recombines TRBV2 with TRBJ2-5; possibly TRBD2 for D (7 bases). The V end lost 4 bases, the J end lost 5 bases, and 17 bases lay between the germline ends. The CDR3 extends over 15 amino acids. Germline-derived CDR1 and CDR2 are SNHLY and FYNNEI. The CDR3 region is CASSGSGHGRETQYF. CDR3 DNA sequence: TGTGCCAGCAGTGGGTCGGGACACGGGAGGGAGACCCAGTACTTC.

The chain carries TRBV28 and TRBJ1-1, with 9 bases aligning to TRBD1. This CDR3 comprises 16 residues. Trimming took 5 bases from V and 11 from J; bases not matched to a gene: 18. Germline-derived CDR1 and CDR2 are MDHEN and SYDVKM. The CDR3 DNA reads as TGTGCCAGCAGTCCTAATCCCGGGACAGGGCCCCTTGCCGCTTTCTTT. Translation: CASSPNPGTGPLAAFF.

J is TRBJ2-5 and V is TRBV28; 8 positions match TRBD1. There are 14 residues in the CDR3. Germline assignment: CDR1 MDHEN and CDR2 SYDVKM. J was trimmed by 1 base and V by 3 bases; bases with no gene match: 1. CDR3 sequence reads: CASSFQGAQETQYF. As DNA, the CDR3 is TGTGCCAGCAGTTTCCAGGGGGCCCAAGAGACCCAGTACTTC.

The CDR3 region is CASSYRTGINEKLFF. CDR3 bases: TGCGCCAGCAGCTACCGGACAGGAATAAATGAAAAACTGTTTTTT. J is TRBJ1-4 and V is TRBV5-1; TRBD1 agrees at 7 bases. Trimming took 3 bases from V and 5 from J; bases not matched to a gene: 7. Germline CDR1 reads SGHRS; CDR2 reads YFSETQ. This CDR3 has 15 amino acids.

This chain connects TRBV11-2 to TRBJ2-5, with D tentatively TRBD2 (6 bases). The ends were cut back, 5 bases at V and 5 bases at J, with 21 bases in the middle. The CDR3 has 16 amino acids. Germline assignment: CDR1 SGHAT and CDR2 FQNNGV. The CDR3 region has the DNA TGTGCCAGCAGCCCAGGAGGGGCCCAAGGTGGGGAGACCCAGTACTTC. This sequence encodes CASSPGGAQGGETQYF.

Of note for this clone: The sample has other DNA sequences that encode this CDR3 too. The CDR3: CASSLAGRSGANVLTF. The CDR3 coding sequence is TGTGCCAGCAGCTTAGCTGGGCGTTCTGGGGCCAACGTCCTGACTTTC. This chain links TRBV7-2 with TRBJ2-6, with D unresolved. Between the trimmed V and J ends, which lost 0 bases and 1 base, there was a span of 7 bases. CDR3 size: 16 residues. Germline V gives CDR1 SGHTA, CDR2 FQGNSA.

This rearrangement joins TRBV6-5 to TRBJ2-1; 13 bases are a match to TRBD2. The CDR3 totals 16 residues. The V gene end was trimmed by 4 bases and the J gene end by 8 bases; junction bases not matched to a gene: 8. Germline-derived CDR1 and CDR2 are MNHEY and SVGAGI. CDR3 nucleotide sequence: TGTGCCAGCAGTTTATCCGGGACTAGCGGGACTTATGAGCAGTTCTTC. It codes for CASSLSGTSGTYEQFF.

V usage is TRBV19 and J usage is TRBJ2-7, with 11 bases lining up with TRBD2. Germline CDR1 reads LNHDA; CDR2 reads SQIVND (reference sequence). The V and J ends lost 3 bases and 3 bases, in that order; junction bases with no gene match: 19. This CDR3 has 20 amino acids. The CDR3 coding sequence is TGTGCCAGTAGTATGAGGGGGTGGGGACTAGCGGAGCCGAAGGACTACGAGCAGTACTTC. It yields the protein CASSMRGWGLAEPKDYEQYF.

This chain connects TRBV6-1 to TRBJ2-2; D is ambiguous. The CDR3 loop spans 14 amino acids. Per the germline V gene, CDR1 is MNHNS and CDR2 is SASEGT. The V end lost 6 bases, the J end lost 0 bases, and 8 bases lay between the germline ends. The CDR3 is CASRNSPNTGELFF. Written as DNA, the CDR3 is TGTGCCAGCAGGAATAGCCCGAACACCGGGGAGCTGTTTTTT.

V and J are TRBV18 and TRBJ2-7; the D gene is possibly TRBD1 (6 bases). Germline V gives CDR1 KGHSH, CDR2 LQKENI. The CDR3 runs 16 residues. Trimming took 3 bases from V and 7 from J, leaving 22 bases between them. The CDR3 bases are TGTGCCAGCTCACCCATCTCTCGGGACACACCTAGGGAGCAGTACTTC. Translating gives CASSPISRDTPREQYF.

V is TRBV2 and J is TRBJ1-2; 7 bases align to TRBD1. V lost 3 bases to trimming and J lost 8 bases; unmatched junction nucleotides: 6. Germline V gene data show CDR1 as SNHLY and CDR2 as FYNNEI. This CDR3 comprises 13 residues. CDR3 residues: CASSDTQGTGYTF. In DNA form, the CDR3 reads TGTGCCAGCAGTGATACACAGGGGACGGGCTACACCTTC.

The CDR3 loop reads CASSFPGANEKLFF. The CDR3 bases are TGTGCCAGCAGCTTCCCAGGGGCTAATGAAAAACTGTTTTTT. The chain combines TRBV5-4 with TRBJ1-4; D might be TRBD1 (6 bases). CDR3 length: 14 residues. Deletions cut 2 bases from V and 3 bases from J, with 8 bases between. Germline CDR1 SGHNT, CDR2 YYREEE (reference sequence).

The chain is built from TRBV5-1 and TRBJ2-1, with 10 bases that match TRBD1. CDR3 size: 16 residues. V was clipped by 3 bases and J by 12 bases; unmatched bases: 15. Looked up from germline, CDR1 is SGHRS and CDR2 is YFSETQ. This CDR3 is CASSSRGQGGPLRQFF. CDR3 in DNA: TGCGCCAGCAGCTCGCGAGGACAGGGGGGGCCATTGAGGCAGTTCTTC.

V and J are TRBV2 and TRBJ2-2; D ambiguous. The CDR3 has 13 residues. V lost 3 bases and J lost 6, with 8 bases in between. The germline V gene has CDR1 SNHLY and CDR2 FYNNEI. CDR3 protein: CASSDSVAGELFF. The CDR3 region has the DNA TGTGCCAGCAGTGACAGTGTTGCCGGGGAGCTGTTTTTT.

The chain couples TRBV5-8 to TRBJ2-3, with no clear D. CDR3 size: 14 residues. The V end lost 1 base, the J end lost 0 bases, and 6 bases lay between the germline ends. Germline assignment: CDR1 SGHTS and CDR2 YDEGEE. CDR3 region: CASSLSFSTDTQYF. Here the CDR3 DNA reads TGTGCCAGCAGCTTGTCCTTTAGCACAGATACGCAGTATTTT. Full variable domain (remainder filled in from reference TRBV5-8 and TRBJ2-3): EAGVTQSPTHLIKTRGQQATLRCSPISGHTSVYWYQQALGLGLQFLLWYDEGEERNRGNFPPRFSGRQFPNYSSELNVNALELEDSALYLCASSLSFSTDTQYFGPGTRLTVL.

V gene TRBV4-1 combines with J gene TRBJ2-1; 10 bases align to TRBD2. The V segment lost 4 bases and the J segment 4 bases; nucleotides outside the gene matches: 7. The germline CDR1 and CDR2 sequences are MGHRA and YSYEKL. The CDR3 extends over 16 amino acids. DNA of the CDR3: TGCGCCAGCAGCCTTTCAAGCGGGAGGGGGTACAATGAGCAGTTCTTC. It is translated as CASSLSSGRGYNEQFF.

The chain recombines TRBV10-3 with TRBJ1-5, with 7 bases lining up with TRBD1. The ends lost 4 bases at V and 0 bases at J; junction bases unmatched: 6. CDR3 size: 16 residues. Germline V gene data show CDR1 as ENHRY and CDR2 as SYGVKD. The CDR3 DNA sequence: TGTGCCATCAGTGGGGGGGACAGTTATAGCAATCAGCCCCAGCATTTT. Translated: CAISGGDSYSNQPQHF.

Only a few counts were recorded for this clone. This chain uses TRBV5-1 with TRBJ2-5; 12 bases match TRBD2. V lost 0 bases to trimming and J lost 2 bases; unmatched junction nucleotides: 11. Germline V lookup: CDR1 SGHRS, CDR2 YFSETQ. The CDR3 has 19 amino acids. For the CDR3, the DNA is TGCGCCAGCAGCTTGGCCCCACTAGCGGGAGGAGGAGGGCAAGAGACCCAGTACTTC. Translation: CASSLAPLAGGGGQETQYF.

This chain connects TRBV5-1 to TRBJ1-3; D uncertain. Germline V gene sequence: CDR1 SGHRS, CDR2 YFSETQ. V shed 3 bases and J shed 1 base, with 8 bases lying between them. The CDR3 covers 14 residues. The CDR3 bases are TGCGCCAGCAGCTCGCCCGAGTCTGGAAACACCATATATTTT. Translation gives CASSSPESGNTIYF.

The chain combines TRBV30 with TRBJ1-2, with 9 bases lining up with TRBD1. This CDR3 comprises 14 residues. The germline V gene encodes CDR1 GTSNPN and CDR2 SVGIG (reference sequence). Trimming at V came to 2 bases and at J to 8 bases, leaving 9 bases not matched to a gene. The CDR3 nucleotides are TGTGCCTGGAGTCCCGGGACAGGGCTCCGGGGCTACACCTTC. Translated: CAWSPGTGLRGYTF.

The V call is TRBV19, the J call TRBJ2-3, with unresolved D. CDR3 length: 15 amino acids. Germline assignment: CDR1 LNHDA and CDR2 SQIVND (reference sequence). Trimming left V 3 bases short and J 4 bases short, with 14 bases between. The CDR3 region is CASSIGLTDSDTQYF. CDR3 DNA sequence: TGTGCCAGTAGTATTGGCCTAACTGACTCAGATACGCAGTATTTT.

The chain recombines TRBV27 with TRBJ2-7; TRBD2 matches 8 bases. The germline gives CDR1 MNHEY, CDR2 SMNVEV (reference sequence). CDR3 size: 15 residues. The J segment lost 0 bases and the V segment lost 0 bases, leaving 1 base of the junction unmatched. The CDR3 sequence is CASSLSSGSSYEQYF. CDR3 in DNA: TGTGCCAGCAGTTTATCCAGCGGGAGCTCCTACGAGCAGTACTTC.

The chain employs TRBV10-3 and TRBJ1-2; 7 bases agree with TRBD1. This CDR3 has 14 amino acids. Trimming took 2 bases from V and 4 from J; bases not matched to a gene: 4. Looked up from germline, CDR1 is ENHRY and CDR2 is SYGVKD. CDR3 region: CAISERGQSYGYTF. The CDR3 DNA reads TGTGCCATCAGTGAGCGGGGACAGTCCTATGGCTACACCTTC.

This chain joins TRBV30 and TRBJ1-1, with 11 bases lining up with TRBD1. V was clipped by 5 bases and J by 4 bases; unmatched bases: 3. Germline V lookup: CDR1 GTSNPN, CDR2 SVGIG (reference sequence). This CDR3 region has 13 residues. The chain's CDR3 is CAWGQGARTEAFF. The CDR3 DNA reads TGTGCCTGGGGACAGGGGGCTCGCACTGAAGCTTTCTTT. Variable domain in full (rest from reference TRBV30 and TRBJ1-1): SQTIHQWPATLVQPVGSPLSLECTVEGTSNPNLYWYRQAAGRGLQLLFYSVGIGQISSEVPQNLSASRPQDRQFILSSKKLLLSDSGFYLCAWGQGARTEAFFGQGTRLTVV.

As concerns this clone: The identical CDR3 is also encoded by other nucleotide sequences in the sample. V is TRBV11-3 and J is TRBJ2-1; TRBD2 might be the D (6 bases). Per the germline V gene, CDR1 is SGHNT and CDR2 is YENEEA. The length of the CDR3 is 13 residues. The germline V and J ends were trimmed by 0 bases and 7 bases, with 7 bases remaining between them. The CDR3 protein is CASSLERGNEQFF. DNA of the CDR3: TGTGCCAGCAGCTTAGAACGGGGGAATGAGCAGTTCTTC.

The chain has TRBV7-9 and TRBJ2-1, with TRBD2 matching 9 bases. J was trimmed by 7 bases and V by 7 bases; bases with no gene match: 8. The CDR3 has 14 amino acids. Per germline, CDR1 SEHNR and CDR2 FQNEAQ (reference sequence). DNA for the CDR3: TGTGCCAGCACGTTAGCGGGAGCCGGGAATGAGCAGTTCTTC. Its translation is CASTLAGAGNEQFF.

This rearrangement joins TRBV27 to TRBJ2-3; TRBD2 agrees at 11 bases. The CDR3 extends over 15 amino acids. Trimming removed 6 bases from V and 3 bases from J; junction bases left unmatched: 5. Germline CDR1 reads MNHEY; CDR2 reads SMNVEV (reference sequence). For the CDR3, the DNA is TGTGCCAGCAGGGAACTAGCGGGAGTGACAGATACGCAGTATTTT. Protein product: CASRELAGVTDTQYF.

The chain couples TRBV6-1 to TRBJ1-2, with a weak D call TRBD1 (6 bases). V lost 8 bases and J lost 2, with 9 bases in between. Germline CDR1 reads MNHNS; CDR2 reads SASEGT. The CDR3 runs 12 residues. For the CDR3, the DNA is TGTGCCAGCTCAGGGGAGAACTATGGCTACACCTTC. This sequence encodes CASSGENYGYTF.

A note on this clone: One junction end does not reproduce the germline sequence, and a read error may be involved. The genes are TRBV11-2 and TRBJ2-2; the match to TRBD2 covers 8 bases. The CDR3 loop spans 12 amino acids. CDR1 SGHAT and CDR2 FQNNGV come from the germline V gene. For the CDR3, the DNA is TGTGCCAGCAGCTTCCTTAGCGGGGCGCTGTTTTTT. It encodes CASSFLSGALFF.

The CDR3 sequence is CASSLDMTEAFF. The CDR3 nucleotides read TGTGCCAGCAGCTTAGATATGACTGAAGCTTTCTTT. The chain employs TRBV11-2 and TRBJ1-1; D not resolved. V lost 0 bases and J 5 bases, leaving 4 bases between the germline ends. The CDR3 is 12 amino acids. Germline-derived CDR1 and CDR2 are SGHAT and FQNNGV.